The 32 T cell receptor beta chains reported below all come from one sample, sequenced in a study of blood T cell repertoires in COVID-19. Data came from immunoSEQ multiplex PCR; TCRdb stores just in-frame clones and leaves some out. Of tens of thousands of clones in the sample, approximately 80% were seen once. Sequenced input: peripheral blood. These receptors were taken from a man aged 45-65 years with acute or convalescent COVID-19.

CDR3 sequence reads: CAISDSSYNSPLHF. In nucleotides, the CDR3 is TGTGCCATCAGCGACAGCTCCTATAATTCACCCCTCCACTTT. The V and J genes are TRBV10-3 and TRBJ1-6, with D possibly being TRBD1 (5 bases). The V and J ends lost 6 bases and 0 bases respectively, with 6 bases between them. The CDR3 runs 14 residues. Germline CDR1 and CDR2: ENHRY and SYGVKD.

The chain uses TRBV5-5 and TRBJ2-7; 11 bases map to TRBD2. The CDR3 extends over 15 amino acids. After removal of 6 bases from V and 6 bases from J, the junction contained 11 bases not matched to a gene. Germline CDR1 reads SGHKS; CDR2 reads YYEKEE (reference sequence). The CDR3 sequence: CASNTTPSGRSEQYF. DNA for the CDR3: TGTGCCAGCAACACGACCCCTAGCGGGAGGTCCGAGCAGTACTTC.

The rearrangement links TRBV2 to TRBJ1-4, with a possible D match to TRBD1 (6 bases). Germline CDR1 is SNHLY and CDR2 is FYNNEI. The CDR3 loop spans 16 amino acids. V shed 4 bases and J shed 3 bases, with 15 bases lying between them. The CDR3 spells CASSGRGSLSNEKLFF. Written as DNA, the CDR3 is TGTGCCAGCAGTGGTAGGGGGAGTCTATCTAATGAAAAACTGTTTTTT. The variable domain in full, with the rest retrieved from reference TRBV2 and TRBJ1-4, is EPEVTQTPSHQVTQMGQEVILRCVPISNHLYFYWYRQILGQKVEFLVSFYNNEISEKSEIFDDQFSVERPDGSNFTLKIRSTKLEDSAMYFCASSGRGSLSNEKLFFGSGTQLSVL.

The chain carries TRBV29-1 and TRBJ2-1; D possibly corresponds to TRBD2 (5 bases). Trimming shortened V by 6 bases and J by 6 bases, and 21 bases separated the two germline ends. CDR1 and CDR2 (germline): SQVTM, ANQGSEA. The CDR3 totals 15 residues. CDR3 DNA sequence: TGCAGCGTGTCTCTCGGGAATACTATCACCAATGAGCAGTTCTTC. Its translation: CSVSLGNTITNEQFF.

This sequence joins TRBV18 and TRBJ2-7, with 8 bases aligning to TRBD2. This CDR3 is built from 16 residues. V lost 5 bases, J lost 3 bases, and 12 bases stayed unmatched. Germline CDR1 and CDR2: KGHSH and LQKENI. The CDR3 sequence is CASSASGTRTFYEQYF. The CDR3 DNA sequence: TGTGCCAGCTCAGCCTCCGGGACTAGGACCTTCTACGAGCAGTACTTC.

The table lists this clone with a few counts. The chain carries TRBV28 and TRBJ1-3; D is unclear. V shed 6 bases and J shed 2 bases, with 20 bases lying between them. Germline V gene sequence: CDR1 MDHEN, CDR2 SYDVKM. The CDR3 has 17 amino acids. This CDR3 is CASSSPFGGRAGNTIYF. CDR3 bases: TGTGCCAGCAGCTCCCCCTTTGGAGGGAGGGCTGGAAACACCATATATTTT.

The CDR3 reads CASSYEEPNTEAFF. The DNA for the CDR3 is TGTGCCAGCAGTTACGAAGAGCCGAACACTGAAGCTTTCTTT. The genes are TRBV6-2 or TRBV6-3 and TRBJ1-1; D is unresolved. The V and J ends lost 2 bases and 1 base respectively, with 8 bases between them. This CDR3 region has 14 residues. CDR1 is MNHEY, CDR2 SVGEGT, per germline.

This chain links TRBV7-9 with TRBJ1-1; TRBD1 might be the D (5 bases). V shed 5 bases and J shed 3 bases, with 19 bases lying between them. The CDR3 has 16 amino acids. Germline loops: CDR1 SEHNR, CDR2 FQNEAQ (reference sequence). The CDR3 bases are TGTGCCAGCAGCCCCTCCAGCTCCGCGGGGGACACTGAAGCTTTCTTT. Protein sequence: CASSPSSSAGDTEAFF.

This rearrangement joins TRBV7-9 to TRBJ1-1; D is undetermined. V lost 3 bases, J lost 5 bases, and 13 bases lay in between. Germline assignment: CDR1 SEHNR and CDR2 FQNEAQ (reference sequence). The length of the CDR3 is 14 residues. CDR3 amino acids: CASSFDQVETEAFF. CDR3 nucleotide sequence: TGTGCCAGCAGCTTCGATCAGGTTGAGACTGAAGCTTTCTTT.

This chain uses TRBV5-4 with TRBJ2-3; TRBD2 might be the D (5 bases). Germline CDR1 SGHNT, CDR2 YYREEE (reference sequence). The V end lost 4 bases, the J end lost 1 base, and 13 bases lay between the germline ends. There are 15 residues in the CDR3. In DNA, the CDR3 is TGTGCCAGCAGCCCGGCGCGGGTTGGCACAGATACGCAGTATTTT. It specifies CASSPARVGTDTQYF. Together with reference TRBV5-4 and TRBJ2-3, the CDR3 gives the full variable domain: ETGVTQSPTHLIKTRGQQVTLRCSSQSGHNTVSWYQQALGQGPQFIFQYYREEENGRGNFPPRFSGLQFPNYSSELNVNALELDDSALYLCASSPARVGTDTQYFGPGTRLTVL.

The chain uses TRBV19 and TRBJ2-3; 8 bases align to TRBD1. J was trimmed by 2 bases and V by 9 bases; bases with no gene match: 10. The CDR3 spans 15 residues. Germline V gene data show CDR1 as LNHDA and CDR2 as SQIVND (reference sequence). CDR3 nucleotide sequence: TGTGCCAGCAACCGACAGGGGCTAATCACAGATACGCAGTATTTT. This sequence encodes CASNRQGLITDTQYF. The full variable domain, rest sourced from reference TRBV19 and TRBJ2-3, is DGGITQSPKYLFRKEGQNVTLSCEQNLNHDAMYWYRQDPGQGLRLIYYSQIVNDFQKGDIAEGYSVSREKKESFPLTVTSAQKNPTAFYLCASNRQGLITDTQYFGPGTRLTVL.

This clone was detected only a few times. The chain links TRBV6-4 to TRBJ1-1; 8 bases align to TRBD1. Trimming took 2 bases from V and 1 from J; bases not matched to a gene: 0. There are 14 residues in the CDR3. The germline V gene encodes CDR1 MRHNA and CDR2 SNTAGT. CDR3 sequence: CASSDGTGNTEAFF. For the CDR3, the DNA is TGTGCCAGCAGTGACGGGACAGGGAACACTGAAGCTTTCTTT.

The chain has TRBV19 and TRBJ2-3; perhaps TRBD2 as D (6 bases). Germline V gene lookup returns CDR1 LNHDA and CDR2 SQIVND (reference sequence). V was shortened by 5 bases and J by 0 bases, with 9 bases between the two germline ends. The CDR3 extends over 14 amino acids. The CDR3 loop is CASSGGTSTDTQYF. CDR3 DNA sequence: TGTGCCAGTAGTGGGGGGACTAGCACAGATACGCAGTATTTT.

The J gene is TRBJ2-1, the V gene TRBV4-3; 14 positions match TRBD2. From germline, CDR1 is LGHNA and CDR2 YSLEER. The trim removed 3 bases at V and 12 bases at J, leaving 7 bases unmatched. This CDR3 has 15 residues. The CDR3 spells CASSHGLAGGQGQFF. The CDR3 DNA reads TGCGCCAGCAGCCACGGACTAGCGGGAGGCCAAGGGCAGTTCTTC.

This clone has a single count. The chain uses TRBV16 and TRBJ1-1; TRBD1 is a possible D gene (6 bases). The CDR3 consists of 15 residues. V was shortened by 0 bases and J by 5 bases, with 13 bases between the two germline ends. Germline V CDR1 and CDR2: KGHSY, FQNENV. In DNA, the CDR3 is TGTGCCAGCAGCCAATCCCAACAGGGTGAAACTGAAGCTTTCTTT. Protein product: CASSQSQQGETEAFF.

The chain carries TRBV6-6 and TRBJ1-1; D perhaps matches TRBD1 (6 bases). Germline V CDR1 and CDR2: MNHNY, SVGAGI (reference sequence). This CDR3 spans 14 amino acids. The germline V and J ends were trimmed by 7 bases and 1 base, with 13 bases remaining between them. For the CDR3, the DNA is TGTGCCAGCATGACGGGACAAACGAACACTGAAGCTTTCTTT. As protein: CASMTGQTNTEAFF.

The genes are TRBV19 and TRBJ2-5; D unclear. Germline V CDR1 and CDR2: LNHDA, SQIVND (reference sequence). Trimming removed 4 bases at V and 4 bases at J, with 13 bases between. This CDR3 spans 14 amino acids. The CDR3 here is CASSTEETGETQYF. The CDR3 DNA sequence: TGTGCCAGTAGTACCGAAGAGACGGGAGAGACCCAGTACTTC. The full variable domain, with the rest looked up from reference TRBV19 and TRBJ2-5, is DGGITQSPKYLFRKEGQNVTLSCEQNLNHDAMYWYRQDPGQGLRLIYYSQIVNDFQKGDIAEGYSVSREKKESFPLTVTSAQKNPTAFYLCASSTEETGETQYFGPGTRLLVL.

This chain connects TRBV11-2 to TRBJ1-2; D not certain. V lost 0 bases to trimming and J lost 8 bases, with 13 bases between them. Per germline, CDR1 SGHAT and CDR2 FQNNGV. This CDR3 has 14 amino acids. For the CDR3, the DNA is TGTGCCAGCAGCTTAGATGGCGGGAGCTGGGGCTACACCTTC. Protein sequence: CASSLDGGSWGYTF.

This sequence joins TRBV7-9 and TRBJ2-5; 13 nucleotides agree with TRBD2. V trimming: 1 base; J trimming: 0 bases; junction bases outside the gene matches: 2. Germline CDR1 is SEHNR and CDR2 is FQNEAQ (reference sequence). The CDR3 is 17 amino acids. This CDR3 reads CASSLGTSGGNQETQYF. The CDR3 DNA reads as TGTGCCAGCAGCTTAGGGACTAGCGGGGGAAACCAAGAGACCCAGTACTTC.

V is TRBV6-2 or TRBV6-3 and J is TRBJ2-3, with D possibly TRBD1 on 5 matching bases. Looked up from germline, CDR1 is MNHEY and CDR2 is SVGEGT. CDR3 length: 16 amino acids. With 5 bases removed from V and 2 bases from J, the gap between germline ends came to 17 bases. The CDR3 DNA is TGTGCCAGCAGTCGGACCCGAACAGGCCCCACAGATACGCAGTATTTT. Translated: CASSRTRTGPTDTQYF.

The rearrangement uses TRBV4-3 and TRBJ1-3; a possible D gene is TRBD1 (5 bases). The CDR3 is 14 residues long. V was clipped by 2 bases and J by 8 bases, with 13 bases between them. CDR1 and CDR2 from the germline V gene are LGHNA and YSLEER. The CDR3 protein is CASSQRSPRDTIYF. In DNA, the CDR3 is TGCGCCAGCAGCCAACGATCCCCCAGGGACACCATATATTTT.

The CDR3 loop reads CASSLTDTQETQYF. The DNA of the CDR3 is TGTGCCAGCTCACTCACGGACACCCAAGAGACCCAGTACTTC. V is TRBV18 and J is TRBJ2-5; the D gene is possibly TRBD1 (5 bases). This CDR3 contains 14 residues. Germline V gene lookup returns CDR1 KGHSH and CDR2 LQKENI. Trimming removed 4 bases from V and 1 base from J, with 10 bases in between.

This clone was recorded once. The V and J genes are TRBV30 and TRBJ2-3, with D possibly matching TRBD2 (5 bases). The CDR3 extends over 15 amino acids. V lost 2 bases and J 6 bases, leaving 18 bases between the germline ends. The V gene's germline CDR1 is GTSNPN and CDR2 SVGIG (reference sequence). The CDR3 bases are TGTGCCTGGAGTAAAAACCTAGCTTTCCCCGATACGCAGTATTTT. The encoded protein is CAWSKNLAFPDTQYF.

The rearrangement uses TRBV19 and TRBJ2-3; tentatively, D is TRBD2 (6 bases). CDR3 length equals 15 residues. Germline V gives CDR1 LNHDA, CDR2 SQIVND (reference sequence). Trimming left V 3 bases short and J 1 base short, with 11 bases between. The CDR3 is CASSMWGVGTDTQYF. The DNA for the CDR3 is TGTGCCAGTAGTATGTGGGGGGTCGGCACAGATACGCAGTATTTT. Based on the CDR3 plus reference TRBV19 and TRBJ2-3, the full variable domain is DGGITQSPKYLFRKEGQNVTLSCEQNLNHDAMYWYRQDPGQGLRLIYYSQIVNDFQKGDIAEGYSVSREKKESFPLTVTSAQKNPTAFYLCASSMWGVGTDTQYFGPGTRLTVL.

The chain carries TRBV7-2 and TRBJ2-3, with 12 positions matching TRBD2. The trim removed 5 bases at V and 0 bases at J, leaving 6 bases unmatched. CDR3 length equals 17 residues. Germline-derived CDR1 and CDR2 are SGHTA and FQGNSA. This CDR3 is CASSHGTSGRSTDTQYF. CDR3 coding DNA: TGTGCCAGCAGCCACGGGACTAGCGGGCGCAGCACAGATACGCAGTATTTT. The whole variable domain, filled in from reference TRBV7-2 and TRBJ2-3, reads GAGVSQSPSNKVTEKGKDVELRCDPISGHTALYWYRQSLGQGLEFLIYFQGNSAPDKSGLPSDRFSAERTGGSVSTLTIQRTQQEDSAVYLCASSHGTSGRSTDTQYFGPGTRLTVL.

V and J are TRBV2 and TRBJ1-5, with D maybe TRBD1 (5 bases). V was pared by 4 bases and J by 12 bases, with 13 bases between. The CDR3 is 12 residues long. Germline V CDR1 and CDR2: SNHLY, FYNNEI. Here the CDR3 DNA reads TGTGCCAGCAGTGTTTCGACAGTGGGCCAGCATTTT. It encodes CASSVSTVGQHF.

This clone was counted once. The chain carries TRBV9 and TRBJ2-7; TRBD2 matches at 9 bases. Germline loops: CDR1 SGDLS, CDR2 YYNGEE. The V and J ends lost 0 bases and 1 base, in that order; junction bases with no gene match: 5. The CDR3 has 16 residues. The CDR3 DNA is TGTGCCAGCAGCGTAGACGGTAGCGGGGGATCCTACGAGCAGTACTTC. Its translation: CASSVDGSGGSYEQYF.

CDR3 protein: CASGRVSEAFF. The CDR3 bases are TGTGCCAGCGGCAGGGTTTCTGAAGCTTTCTTT. The chain has TRBV28 and TRBJ1-1; perhaps TRBD1 as D (5 bases). The germline gives CDR1 MDHEN, CDR2 SYDVKM. With 8 bases removed from V and 6 bases from J, the gap between germline ends came to 10 bases. The CDR3 sequence is 11 residues long.

As DNA, the CDR3 is TGTGCCAGTAGTAGACAGAACACCGGGGAGCTGTTTTTT. The encoded protein is CASSRQNTGELFF. The V call is TRBV19, the J call TRBJ2-2; D not certain. V lost 4 bases and J lost 1, with 4 bases in between. The CDR3 runs 13 residues. CDR1 is LNHDA, CDR2 SQIVND, per germline (reference sequence).

This clone was counted between two and nine times. The V and J genes are TRBV28 and TRBJ1-5; D is perhaps TRBD1 (6 bases). Germline values: CDR1 MDHEN, CDR2 SYDVKM. This CDR3 has 14 amino acids. Trimming removed 6 bases at V and 9 bases at J, with 18 bases between. For the CDR3, the DNA is TGTGCCAGCAGCTCTAGGGGGAGGGCACGGCCCCAGCATTTT. It codes for CASSSRGRARPQHF.

The rearrangement links TRBV11-1 to TRBJ2-7, with D perhaps TRBD2 (6 bases). Deletions cut 5 bases from V and 4 bases from J, with 15 bases between. Looked up from germline, CDR1 is SGHAT and CDR2 is FQDESV (reference sequence). There are 14 residues in the CDR3. The CDR3 coding sequence is TGTGCCAGCAGCCGAGCGGGTAATAGTTACGAGCAGTACTTC. Translated: CASSRAGNSYEQYF.

V is TRBV27 and J is TRBJ2-1; D is undetermined. V was pared by 7 bases and J by 0 bases, with 10 bases between. The CDR3 contains 14 residues. Germline assignment: CDR1 MNHEY and CDR2 SMNVEV (reference sequence). The CDR3 nucleotides are TGTGCCAGCACCCGGGTGAGCTCCTACAATGAGCAGTTCTTC. It encodes CASTRVSSYNEQFF.